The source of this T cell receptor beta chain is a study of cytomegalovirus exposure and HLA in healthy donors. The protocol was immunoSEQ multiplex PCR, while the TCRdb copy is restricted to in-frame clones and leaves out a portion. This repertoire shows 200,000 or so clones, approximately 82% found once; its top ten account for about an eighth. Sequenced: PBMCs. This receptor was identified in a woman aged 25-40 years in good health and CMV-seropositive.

CDR3 in amino acids: CASSLWGLSTEAFF. In nucleotides, the CDR3 is TGTGCCAGCAGTTTATGGGGCTTGAGCACTGAAGCTTTCTTT. The rearrangement uses TRBV27 and TRBJ1-1; a possible D gene is TRBD1 (5 bases). Per the germline V gene, CDR1 is MNHEY and CDR2 is SMNVEV (reference sequence). Trimming pared 1 base from V and 4 bases from J, leaving 10 bases between. The CDR3 length is 14 residues.